The 8 T cell receptor beta chains given below trace back to one sample, sequenced in a study of cytomegalovirus exposure and HLA in healthy donors. PCR was performed using 60 Vbeta and 13 Jbeta primers. Clones were sequenced by immunoSEQ multiplex PCR, and TCRdb holds only the in-frame ones, with some missing. This sample yields 90,000 to 150,000 clones, of which 77% are seen a single time; less than 6% belongs to the top ten. Input material: PBMCs. The receptors derive from a man between 18 and 29 years old in good health and CMV-seropositive.

The CDR3: CASSTGTGEYGQPQHF. The CDR3 coding sequence is TGTGCCAGTAGTACGGGGACAGGGGAATACGGTCAGCCCCAGCATTTT. The chain combines TRBV19 with TRBJ1-5, with 10 bases matching TRBD1. Losses at the gene ends were 4 bases for V and 6 bases for J; bases not matched to a gene: 9. CDR3 size: 16 residues. Germline V gene data show CDR1 as LNHDA and CDR2 as SQIVND (reference sequence).

Worth noting for this clone: The junction differs from germline at one of its ends, possibly a read error. The same CDR3 arises from other DNA sequences in this sample as well. V is TRBV5-1 and J is TRBJ2-7; weak D call: TRBD2 (7 bases). Germline V gives CDR1 SGHRS, CDR2 YFSETQ. The CDR3 totals 14 residues. The CDR3 spells CASSLGGPSYEQYF. CDR3 in DNA: TGCGCTAGCAGCTTGGGGGGGCCGAGCTACGAGCAGTACTTC.

The V call is TRBV27, the J call TRBJ2-5; 9 bases align to TRBD2. Germline CDR1 and CDR2: MNHEY and SMNVEV (reference sequence). The length of the CDR3 is 15 residues. Unmatched junction bases numbered 12, after V lost 8 bases and J lost 5 bases. The CDR3 is CASGRGRALRETQYF. CDR3 DNA sequence: TGTGCCAGCGGTCGCGGGAGGGCCTTACGGGAGACCCAGTACTTC.

In its sample, this clone was seen a few times. This rearrangement joins TRBV28 to TRBJ2-1, with D possibly TRBD1 on 5 matching bases. Germline values: CDR1 MDHEN, CDR2 SYDVKM. The CDR3 spans 13 residues. V gave up 4 bases and J gave up 3 bases, with 7 bases separating them. As DNA, the CDR3 is TGTGCCAGCAGTTCTGACAGCTACAATGAGCAGTTCTTC. Translated: CASSSDSYNEQFF.

The rearrangement joins TRBV6-1 to TRBJ2-2; 7 bases align to TRBD1. V lost 4 bases and J lost 6; bases outside the gene matches: 5. Germline V lookup: CDR1 MNHNS, CDR2 SASEGT. This CDR3 region has 14 residues. The CDR3 loop reads CASSVTGMAGELFF. DNA of the CDR3: TGTGCCAGCAGTGTGACAGGGATGGCCGGGGAGCTGTTTTTT.

The chain couples TRBV18 to TRBJ2-1; TRBD2 is a possible D gene (6 bases). V was cut by 6 bases and J by 1 base, with 19 bases left in between. Germline assignment: CDR1 KGHSH and CDR2 LQKENI. This CDR3 has 17 residues. The CDR3: CASSLPLAITSYNEQFF. In nucleotides, the CDR3 is TGTGCCAGCTCCCTCCCTCTAGCGATCACTTCCTACAATGAGCAGTTCTTC.

The chain carries TRBV5-6 and TRBJ1-1, with D unclear. The length of the CDR3 is 12 residues. Trimming took 1 base from V and 5 from J, leaving 6 bases between them. From germline, CDR1 is SGHDT and CDR2 YYEEEE. The CDR3 spells CASSLLDTEAFF. The CDR3 bases are TGTGCCAGCAGCTTGCTAGATACTGAAGCTTTCTTT.

The chain couples TRBV21-1 to TRBJ2-1; TRBD1, the table's D call, was not compared with the DNA. TRBV21-1 represents a pseudogene. This CDR3 is 17 amino acids long. Here the CDR3 reads CASSKVSAPGQGNEQFF. The CDR3 bases are TGTGCCAGCAGCAAAGTCAGCGCCCCGGGACAGGGGAATGAGCAGTTCTTC.